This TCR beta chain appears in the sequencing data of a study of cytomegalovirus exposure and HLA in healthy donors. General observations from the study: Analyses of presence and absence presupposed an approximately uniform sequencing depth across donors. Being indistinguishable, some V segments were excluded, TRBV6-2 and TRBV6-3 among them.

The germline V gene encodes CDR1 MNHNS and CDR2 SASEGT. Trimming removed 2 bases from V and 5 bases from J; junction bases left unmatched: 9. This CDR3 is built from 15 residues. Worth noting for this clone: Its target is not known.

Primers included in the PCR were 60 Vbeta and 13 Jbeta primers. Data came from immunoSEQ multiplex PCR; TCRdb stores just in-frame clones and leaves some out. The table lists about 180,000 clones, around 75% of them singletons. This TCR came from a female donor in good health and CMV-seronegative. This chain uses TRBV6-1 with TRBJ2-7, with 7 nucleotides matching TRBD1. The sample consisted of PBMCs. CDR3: CASSEIDRERNEQYF. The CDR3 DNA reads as TGTGCCAGCAGTGAAATAGACAGGGAGAGGAACGAGCAGTACTTC.